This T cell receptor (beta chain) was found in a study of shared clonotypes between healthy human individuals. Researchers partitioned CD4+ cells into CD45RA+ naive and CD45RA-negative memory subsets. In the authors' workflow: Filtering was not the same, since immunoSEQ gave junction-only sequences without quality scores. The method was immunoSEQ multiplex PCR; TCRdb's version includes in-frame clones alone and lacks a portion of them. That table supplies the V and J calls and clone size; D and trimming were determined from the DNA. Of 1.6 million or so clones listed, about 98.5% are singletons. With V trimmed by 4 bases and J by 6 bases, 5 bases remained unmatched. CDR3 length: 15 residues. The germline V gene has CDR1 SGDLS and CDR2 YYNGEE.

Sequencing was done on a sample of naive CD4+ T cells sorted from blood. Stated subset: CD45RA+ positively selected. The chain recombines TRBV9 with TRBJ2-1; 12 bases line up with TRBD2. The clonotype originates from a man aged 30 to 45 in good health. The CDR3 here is CASSYGLAGSNEQFF. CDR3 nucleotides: TGTGCCAGCAGCTACGGACTAGCGGGGTCCAATGAGCAGTTCTTC.